This T cell receptor (beta chain) came from a study of regulatory T cells in long-lasting Graves disease. At least ten counts were recorded for this clonotype. Building the TCR beta libraries relied on iRepertoire HTBI primers, and CDR3 regions underwent Arm-PCR. A single record per CDR3 protein comes from TCRdb applying MiXCR to the multiplex PCR reads. Of some 500,000 distinct CDR3 sequences in the sample, about 14% are singletons; the top ten hold about 9.1%. As for time point: newly diagnosed GD, antithyroid drugs for less than 3 months. The TCR library was made from RNA that had been extracted from PBMCs in TRIzol. This CDR3 spans 16 amino acids. Trimming pared 5 bases from V and 5 bases from J, leaving 18 bases between. Germline assignment: CDR1 MDHEN and CDR2 SYDVKM. The same data also contributed to another study, on T cells in Graves' hyperthyroidism and ophthalmopathy. Per that paper: A median about 7 months before onset, the model predicted ophthalmopathy.

Sequenced here: peripheral blood mononuclear cells (PBMCs), sampled at new diagnosis, from a patient treated with antithyroid drugs. This sequence joins TRBV28 and TRBJ2-2; the D gene could be TRBD1 or TRBD2 (5 bases each). The sequence came from a man aged 30 to 45 with Graves disease. As DNA, the CDR3 is TGTGCCAGCAGTCTAGCCGGGCAAGGGGTAACCGGGGAGCTGTTTTTT. Its translation: CASSLAGQGVTGELFF.